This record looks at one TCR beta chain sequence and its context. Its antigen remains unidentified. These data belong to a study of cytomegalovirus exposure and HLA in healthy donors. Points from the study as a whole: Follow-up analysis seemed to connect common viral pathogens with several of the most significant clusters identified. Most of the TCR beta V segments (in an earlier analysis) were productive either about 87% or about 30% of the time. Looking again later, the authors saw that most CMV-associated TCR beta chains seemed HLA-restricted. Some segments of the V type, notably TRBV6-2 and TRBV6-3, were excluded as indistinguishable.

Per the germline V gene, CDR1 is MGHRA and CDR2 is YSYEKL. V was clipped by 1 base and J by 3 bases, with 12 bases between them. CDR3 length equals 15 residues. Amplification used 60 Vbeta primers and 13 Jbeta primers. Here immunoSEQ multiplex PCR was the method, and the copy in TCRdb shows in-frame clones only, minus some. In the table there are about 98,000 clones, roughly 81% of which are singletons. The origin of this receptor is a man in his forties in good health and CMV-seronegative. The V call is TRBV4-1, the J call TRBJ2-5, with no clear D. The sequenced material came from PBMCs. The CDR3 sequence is CASSQAVFGKETQYF. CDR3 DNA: TGCGCCAGCAGCCAAGCTGTTTTCGGTAAAGAGACCCAGTACTTC.